This entry lists 15 T cell receptor beta chains sequenced from one sample in a study of blood T cell repertoires in COVID-19. Assay used: immunoSEQ multiplex PCR; TCRdb lists only in-frame clones, some missing. The sample contains about 320,000 clones, roughly 88% of which appear only once. Source material: peripheral blood. All receptors come from a woman in her thirties with COVID-19, enrolled during active disease.

The CDR3 coding sequence is TGTGCCAGCAGCCAACAGGTCTTGAACACTGAAGCTTTCTTT. It codes for CASSQQVLNTEAFF. The chain joins TRBV4-2 to TRBJ1-1; D gene unclear. This CDR3 has 14 amino acids. The V gene's germline CDR1 is LGHNA and CDR2 YNFKEQ. V was cut by 2 bases and J by 0 bases, with 7 bases left in between.

The V gene is TRBV27, the J gene TRBJ1-3, with 9 bases lining up with TRBD1. V lost 6 bases to trimming and J lost 2 bases; unmatched junction nucleotides: 5. The CDR3 has 15 residues. The germline CDR1 and CDR2 sequences are MNHEY and SMNVEV (reference sequence). The CDR3 nucleotides read TGTGCCAGCAGCTTACAGGGGGCGCCTGGAAACACCATATATTTT. Translating gives CASSLQGAPGNTIYF.

The V call is TRBV19, the J call TRBJ1-3; TRBD1 agrees at 7 bases. The length of the CDR3 is 13 residues. CDR1 and CDR2 from the germline V gene are LNHDA and SQIVND (reference sequence). Unmatched junction bases numbered 9, after V lost 8 bases and J lost 8 bases. The CDR3 DNA sequence: TGTGCCAGTGCTTCCGGTACAGGGGACACCATATATTTT. Its translation is CASASGTGDTIYF.

This chain links TRBV18 with TRBJ1-3; possibly TRBD1 for D (5 bases). Germline V gene sequence: CDR1 KGHSH, CDR2 LQKENI. CDR3 length: 15 amino acids. Trimming shortened V by 3 bases and J by 2 bases, and 11 bases separated the two germline ends. The CDR3 DNA is TGTGCCAGCTCACCCCTGACCAGGGCTGGAAACACCATATATTTT. Its translation: CASSPLTRAGNTIYF.

The chain combines TRBV3-1 (or the pseudogene TRBV3-2) with TRBJ1-1; TRBD1 aligns across 8 bases. Germline values: CDR1 LGHDT, CDR2 YNNKEL (reference sequence). Germline trimming cut 3 bases from V and 11 bases from J; bases unmatched to any gene: 17. The CDR3 has 16 amino acids. The CDR3 sequence: CASSHPRGQGLRVAFF. The CDR3 DNA reads TGTGCCAGCAGCCACCCTAGAGGACAGGGCCTTCGAGTCGCTTTCTTT.

The chain links TRBV30 to TRBJ1-6; D not resolved. V was cut by 2 bases and J by 10 bases, with 21 bases left in between. The CDR3 length is 16 residues. CDR1 is GTSNPN, CDR2 SVGIG, per germline (reference sequence). CDR3 region: CAWSPTPTARESPLHF. CDR3 coding DNA: TGTGCCTGGAGTCCAACTCCGACCGCGAGGGAATCACCCCTCCACTTT.

V gene TRBV4-1 combines with J gene TRBJ2-3; D may be TRBD2 (7 bases). V shed 4 bases and J shed 0 bases, with 23 bases lying between them. CDR3 length equals 19 residues. Looked up from germline, CDR1 is MGHRA and CDR2 is YSYEKL. CDR3 loop: CASSLRTGGRGTSTDTQYF. CDR3 sequence (DNA): TGCGCCAGCAGCCTACGGACCGGGGGGCGGGGGACGAGCACAGATACGCAGTATTTT.

The V call is TRBV28, the J call TRBJ1-3; possible D gene TRBD1, 5 bases. Germline assignment: CDR1 MDHEN and CDR2 SYDVKM. V was clipped by 4 bases and J by 7 bases, with 26 bases between them. The CDR3 consists of 18 residues. The CDR3 nucleotides read TGTGCCAGCAGTTCCCTTGGAACAGGAGTCTCGCTCCTGAACACCATATATTTT. It codes for CASSSLGTGVSLLNTIYF. The full variable domain, rest sourced from reference TRBV28 and TRBJ1-3, is DVKVTQSSRYLVKRTGEKVFLECVQDMDHENMFWYRQDPGLGLRLIYFSYDVKMKEKGDIPEGYSVSREKKERFSLILESASTNQTSMYLCASSSLGTGVSLLNTIYFGEGSWLTVV.

The chain recombines TRBV5-1 with TRBJ2-3; 9 positions agree with TRBD2. Germline CDR1 and CDR2: SGHRS and YFSETQ. Trimming removed 0 bases from V and 14 bases from J; junction bases left unmatched: 4. The CDR3 runs to 12 residues. CDR3 DNA sequence: TGCGCCAGCAGCTTGGAACTAGCGGGCCTGTATTTT. It encodes CASSLELAGLYF.

The V gene is TRBV7-2, the J gene TRBJ2-2, with D perhaps TRBD2 (6 bases). Looked up from germline, CDR1 is SGHTA and CDR2 is FQGNSA. Trimming left V 2 bases short and J 2 bases short, with 18 bases between. The CDR3 is 18 residues long. This chain's CDR3 is CASSLLGTRTRNTGELFF. As DNA, the CDR3 is TGTGCCAGCAGCTTACTAGGGACTCGAACTAGAAACACCGGGGAGCTGTTTTTT.

The chain joins TRBV10-3 to TRBJ2-2, with D possibly TRBD2 on 5 matching bases. Germline V gene lookup returns CDR1 ENHRY and CDR2 SYGVKD. V dropped 4 bases and J dropped 3 bases, with 9 bases sitting between them. CDR3 length equals 14 residues. The CDR3 nucleotides read TGTGCCATCAGTGTCGAGGGCTACACCGGGGAGCTGTTTTTT. This translates into CAISVEGYTGELFF.

The chain recombines TRBV2 with TRBJ2-7, with D tentatively TRBD2 (7 bases). The CDR3 spans 15 residues. Trimming stripped 2 bases from V and 0 bases from J, with 11 bases between. In germline, CDR1 is SNHLY, CDR2 FYNNEI. The CDR3 protein is CASSESRGRSYEQYV. CDR3 DNA sequence: TGTGCCAGCAGTGAATCGCGGGGGCGCTCCTACGAGCAGTACGTC.

The CDR3 nucleotides read TGCGCCAGCCTGGGCCCAGCGGGGCCCGAGCAGTACGTC. Its protein product is CASLGPAGPEQYV. The rearrangement links TRBV23-1 to TRBJ2-7, with TRBD2 matching 7 bases. TRBV23-1 is assigned to the ORF class and has an uncertain function. J lost 6 bases, V lost 8 bases, and 10 bases had no gene match. This CDR3 has 13 residues.

The rearrangement joins TRBV11-3 to TRBJ2-3; 9 bases are a match to TRBD2. This CDR3 has 16 amino acids. The trim removed 4 bases at V and 1 base at J, leaving 6 bases unmatched. CDR1 SGHNT and CDR2 YENEEA come from the germline V gene. The CDR3 is CASSSDLAGGTDTQYF. The CDR3 coding sequence is TGTGCCAGCAGCTCAGACTTAGCGGGGGGCACAGATACGCAGTATTTT.

The chain recombines TRBV27 with TRBJ1-3, with D uncertain. The V end was cut by 5 bases, the J end by 0 bases, with 14 bases between. CDR1 and CDR2 (germline): MNHEY, SMNVEV (reference sequence). The CDR3 loop spans 16 amino acids. The CDR3 spells CASSPDGAGSGNTIYF. The CDR3, as DNA: TGTGCCAGCAGTCCGGACGGCGCGGGCTCTGGAAACACCATATATTTT.